The 26 T cell receptor beta chains given below trace back to one sample, sequenced in a study of blood T cell repertoires in COVID-19. Repertoires were generated with immunoSEQ multiplex PCR, while TCRdb's copy carries only in-frame clones and drops some. The sample records some 150,000 clones, around 84% being singletons. The sequenced sample was peripheral blood. These receptors all stem from a woman aged 50 to 60 with acute or convalescent COVID-19.

The V and J genes are TRBV21-1 and TRBJ1-1; no DNA check was done on the table's D call, TRBD1. TRBV21-1 is a pseudogene segment. CDR3 length: 17 amino acids. The CDR3 DNA reads TGTGCCAGCAGCAAAGGGGCGCCAAGGTCTAAGAACACTGAAGCTTTCTTT. The encoded protein is CASSKGAPRSKNTEAFF.

The chain joins TRBV9 to TRBJ1-3, with TRBD1 matching 8 bases. This CDR3 is 15 amino acids long. V was clipped by 3 bases and J by 2 bases; unmatched bases: 4. Germline-derived CDR1 and CDR2 are SGDLS and YYNGEE. CDR3 DNA sequence: TGTGCCAGCAGCGACAGGGGGTCCACTGGAAACACCATATATTTT. Its translation is CASSDRGSTGNTIYF. Full variable domain (remainder filled in from reference TRBV9 and TRBJ1-3): DSGVTQTPKHLITATGQRVTLRCSPRSGDLSVYWYQQSLDQGLQFLIQYYNGEERAKGNILERFSAQQFPDLHSELNLSSLELGDSALYFCASSDRGSTGNTIYFGEGSWLTVV.

This CDR3 reads CASSLVGRGGEQYF. The CDR3 nucleotides read TGTGCCAGCAGCTTAGTCGGCAGGGGTGGCGAGCAGTACTTC. The genes are TRBV7-9 and TRBJ2-7, with D possibly TRBD1 on 6 matching bases. This CDR3 has 14 residues. Trimming removed 1 base at V and 6 bases at J, with 13 bases between. Germline lookup yields CDR1 SEHNR and CDR2 FQNEAQ (reference sequence).

The chain employs TRBV5-1 and TRBJ2-7, with a possible D match to TRBD2 (6 bases). V was trimmed by 1 base and J by 6 bases, leaving 17 bases between them. Germline CDR1 reads SGHRS; CDR2 reads YFSETQ. This CDR3 region has 15 residues. The CDR3 is CASSLSRGVNAEQYF. The CDR3 DNA sequence: TGCGCCAGCAGCTTGTCACGCGGGGTGAATGCCGAGCAGTACTTC.

V is TRBV5-1 and J is TRBJ2-2; a weak D match, TRBD1 (6 bases). The CDR3 is 15 residues long. Trimming took off 6 bases at V and 0 bases at J, with 12 bases between the two ends. CDR1 is SGHRS and CDR2 is YFSETQ in the germline V gene. The CDR3 loop is CASNEQGTNTGELFF. The CDR3 DNA reads as TGCGCCAGCAATGAACAGGGAACGAACACCGGGGAGCTGTTTTTT.

The CDR3 sequence is CASTATTGVGEAFF. CDR3 nucleotide sequence: TGCGCCAGCACCGCGACCACAGGGGTCGGAGAAGCTTTCTTT. V is TRBV10-1 and J is TRBJ1-1; 7 nucleotides match TRBD1. Per germline, CDR1 WNHNN and CDR2 SYGVQD (reference sequence). The CDR3 has 14 residues. V was pared by 7 bases and J by 8 bases, with 13 bases of the junction left unmatched.

The chain joins TRBV2 to TRBJ2-5, with D unresolved. Germline V gene lookup returns CDR1 SNHLY and CDR2 FYNNEI. Trimming stripped 5 bases from V and 5 bases from J, with 18 bases between. The CDR3 is 15 residues long. This CDR3 is CASSSPKALGETQYF. The CDR3, as DNA: TGTGCCAGCAGTTCACCGAAGGCCCTCGGGGAGACCCAGTACTTC.

CDR3: CASSVGVTGGNEQFF. The CDR3 DNA is TGTGCCAGCAGCGTAGGGGTGACAGGGGGGAATGAGCAGTTCTTC. The chain uses TRBV9 and TRBJ2-1, with 9 positions matching TRBD1. Germline CDR1 SGDLS, CDR2 YYNGEE. The CDR3 contains 15 residues. Losses at the gene ends were 0 bases for V and 7 bases for J; bases not matched to a gene: 5. Looking up the rest from reference TRBV9 and TRBJ2-1 gives the full variable domain: DSGVTQTPKHLITATGQRVTLRCSPRSGDLSVYWYQQSLDQGLQFLIQYYNGEERAKGNILERFSAQQFPDLHSELNLSSLELGDSALYFCASSVGVTGGNEQFFGPGTRLTVL.

This chain joins TRBV6-5 and TRBJ2-2, with TRBD1 as a possible D gene (5 bases). CDR3 length equals 16 residues. CDR1 and CDR2 (germline): MNHEY, SVGAGI. V was clipped by 1 base and J by 2 bases, with 11 bases between them. The CDR3 loop is CASSYYGRANTGELFF. CDR3 coding DNA: TGTGCCAGCAGTTACTACGGCAGGGCCAACACCGGGGAGCTGTTTTTT.

Only one count was recorded for this clone. This chain connects TRBV19 to TRBJ2-3; D is ambiguous. Trimming left V 1 base short and J 5 bases short, with 4 bases between. The CDR3 consists of 12 residues. CDR1 is LNHDA, CDR2 SQIVND, per germline (reference sequence). The CDR3 spells CASSIVQDTQYF. For the CDR3, the DNA is TGTGCCAGTAGTATAGTCCAAGATACGCAGTATTTT. Supplemented by reference TRBV19 and TRBJ2-3, the full variable domain reads DGGITQSPKYLFRKEGQNVTLSCEQNLNHDAMYWYRQDPGQGLRLIYYSQIVNDFQKGDIAEGYSVSREKKESFPLTVTSAQKNPTAFYLCASSIVQDTQYFGPGTRLTVL.

In this sample, this clone turned up once. The J gene is TRBJ2-7, the V gene TRBV29-1; TRBD1 is a possible D gene (5 bases). Trimming left V 3 bases short and J 2 bases short, with 17 bases between. Germline V gives CDR1 SQVTM, CDR2 ANQGSEA. CDR3 length: 15 residues. The CDR3 bases are TGCAGCGTTGACAGGTCACCCAGGGCCACCTACGAGCAGTACTTC. Translated, it gives CSVDRSPRATYEQYF.

The chain joins TRBV5-4 to TRBJ1-3; 7 nucleotides agree with TRBD1. The CDR3 is 16 amino acids. Germline V gene data show CDR1 as SGHNT and CDR2 as YYREEE (reference sequence). The J segment lost 0 bases and the V segment lost 0 bases, leaving 3 bases of the junction unmatched. CDR3 protein: CASSLDRGHSGNTIYF. CDR3 sequence (DNA): TGTGCCAGCAGCTTGGACAGGGGTCACTCTGGAAACACCATATATTTT. The variable domain in full, with the rest retrieved from reference TRBV5-4 and TRBJ1-3, is ETGVTQSPTHLIKTRGQQVTLRCSSQSGHNTVSWYQQALGQGPQFIFQYYREEENGRGNFPPRFSGLQFPNYSSELNVNALELDDSALYLCASSLDRGHSGNTIYFGEGSWLTVV.

The chain has TRBV14 and TRBJ2-1; possible D gene TRBD2, 6 bases. Germline CDR1 SGHDN, CDR2 FVKESK. The CDR3 spans 13 residues. Trimming shortened V by 4 bases and J by 5 bases, and 9 bases separated the two germline ends. The CDR3 DNA reads as TGTGCCAGCAGCCTTGGGACTCACAATGAGCAGTTCTTC. It is translated as CASSLGTHNEQFF.

In nucleotides, the CDR3 is TGTGCCAGCAGACCAGGGGGCTCCTATGGCTACACCTTC. Its translation is CASRPGGSYGYTF. The chain recombines TRBV28 with TRBJ1-2, with TRBD1 identical over 8 bases. V gave up 6 bases and J gave up 4 bases; unmatched junction bases: 4. CDR1 and CDR2 (germline): MDHEN, SYDVKM. This CDR3 region has 13 residues.

The rearrangement links TRBV5-1 to TRBJ2-6; 7 bases agree with TRBD1. This CDR3 is 16 amino acids long. Germline V lookup: CDR1 SGHRS, CDR2 YFSETQ. V was clipped by 0 bases and J by 0 bases; unmatched bases: 0. CDR3 residues: CASSLGDSSGANVLTF. The CDR3 DNA follows: TGCGCCAGCAGCTTGGGGGACAGCTCTGGGGCCAACGTCCTGACTTTC.

The rearrangement links TRBV19 to TRBJ1-1, with 7 bases fitting TRBD1. The CDR3 sequence is 14 residues long. V lost 5 bases to trimming and J lost 5 bases; unmatched junction nucleotides: 8. CDR1 and CDR2 from the germline V gene are LNHDA and SQIVND (reference sequence). The CDR3 region has the DNA TGTGCCAGTAGTCCGGACAGGCCGGGAACTGAAGCTTTCTTT. It is translated as CASSPDRPGTEAFF.

The chain employs TRBV7-8 and TRBJ1-3; D might be TRBD1 (5 bases). CDR3 length: 14 residues. Trimming shortened V by 5 bases and J by 4 bases, and 12 bases separated the two germline ends. Germline V gene sequence: CDR1 SGHVS, CDR2 FQNEAQ. CDR3 residues: CASSIQGAGNTIYF. The CDR3 bases are TGTGCCAGCAGCATTCAAGGGGCGGGAAACACCATATATTTT.

V usage is TRBV9 and J usage is TRBJ2-2; 7 bases agree with TRBD2. The CDR3 contains 16 residues. Germline V lookup: CDR1 SGDLS, CDR2 YYNGEE. Trimming removed 4 bases from V and 1 base from J; junction bases left unmatched: 7. In DNA form, the CDR3 reads TGTGCCAGCAGCCCCCAAATAGCGGGGAACACCGGGGAGCTGTTTTTT. This encodes CASSPQIAGNTGELFF.

The chain carries TRBV4-2 and TRBJ2-7; D is possibly TRBD2 (5 bases). The V gene's germline CDR1 is LGHNA and CDR2 YNFKEQ. The CDR3 length is 16 residues. The V gene lost 0 bases and the J gene lost 4 bases, with 16 bases spanning the gap. Written as DNA, the CDR3 is TGTGCCAGCAGCCAAGATTCGAGCTCTGGAGGTTACGAGCAGTACTTC. It is translated as CASSQDSSSGGYEQYF.

The V call is TRBV6-2 or TRBV6-3, the J call TRBJ1-2; 7 nucleotides align to TRBD1. CDR3 length equals 13 residues. CDR1 and CDR2 from the germline V gene are MNHEY and SVGEGT. The V and J ends lost 2 bases and 7 bases, in that order; junction bases with no gene match: 4. The DNA of the CDR3 is TGTGCCAGCAGTTACAATGACAGGGCTGGCTACACCTTC. Its translation is CASSYNDRAGYTF.

The chain employs TRBV7-3 and TRBJ2-7; 7 bases map to TRBD2. V trimming: 3 bases; J trimming: 1 base; junction bases outside the gene matches: 9. The CDR3 is 16 amino acids. Germline values: CDR1 SGHTA, CDR2 FQGTGA. In nucleotides, the CDR3 is TGTGCCAGCAGCTTGTTTGGGCGGGAGAGGTCCTACGAGCAGTACTTC. Translated: CASSLFGRERSYEQYF.

The J gene is TRBJ1-1, the V gene TRBV2; maybe TRBD1 (6 bases). V lost 7 bases to trimming and J lost 4 bases, with 13 bases between them. This CDR3 is 13 amino acids long. Germline V gives CDR1 SNHLY, CDR2 FYNNEI. The CDR3 DNA follows: TGTGCCAGCAACTTACAGGGAAGCACTGAAGCTTTCTTT. Translated, it gives CASNLQGSTEAFF.

V is TRBV11-2 and J is TRBJ2-1; 12 bases map to TRBD2. Trimming at V came to 3 bases and at J to 9 bases, leaving 3 bases not matched to a gene. CDR1 and CDR2 (germline): SGHAT, FQNNGV. This CDR3 is built from 14 residues. Written as DNA, the CDR3 is TGTGCCAGCAGCTTTTTGACTAGCGGGGGTGAGCAGTTCTTC. Translated, it gives CASSFLTSGGEQFF.

V gene TRBV19 combines with J gene TRBJ2-1; 7 bases line up with TRBD2. Germline V gene lookup returns CDR1 LNHDA and CDR2 SQIVND (reference sequence). Unmatched junction bases numbered 9, after V lost 3 bases and J lost 4 bases. This CDR3 is 16 amino acids long. CDR3 loop: CASSIWSGKNYNEQFF. The CDR3, as DNA: TGTGCCAGTAGTATCTGGAGCGGGAAGAATTACAATGAGCAGTTCTTC.

The chain is built from TRBV27 and TRBJ1-2; TRBD1 is a possible D gene (6 bases). The germline gives CDR1 MNHEY, CDR2 SMNVEV (reference sequence). This CDR3 has 14 amino acids. V was shortened by 7 bases and J by 0 bases, with 12 bases between the two germline ends. The CDR3 DNA follows: TGTGCCAGCAAAGGGGGTGCCACTAACTATGGCTACACCTTC. Translating it yields CASKGGATNYGYTF.

This chain uses TRBV9 with TRBJ2-1; no clear D gene. The CDR3 length is 12 residues. Per the germline V gene, CDR1 is SGDLS and CDR2 is YYNGEE. Trimming cost V 4 bases and J 3 bases, with 5 bases left between them. The CDR3 nucleotides read TGTGCCAGCAGCCCAAACTACAATGAGCAGTTCTTC. As protein: CASSPNYNEQFF. Full variable domain (outside the CDR3, taken from reference TRBV9 and TRBJ2-1): DSGVTQTPKHLITATGQRVTLRCSPRSGDLSVYWYQQSLDQGLQFLIQYYNGEERAKGNILERFSAQQFPDLHSELNLSSLELGDSALYFCASSPNYNEQFFGPGTRLTVL.